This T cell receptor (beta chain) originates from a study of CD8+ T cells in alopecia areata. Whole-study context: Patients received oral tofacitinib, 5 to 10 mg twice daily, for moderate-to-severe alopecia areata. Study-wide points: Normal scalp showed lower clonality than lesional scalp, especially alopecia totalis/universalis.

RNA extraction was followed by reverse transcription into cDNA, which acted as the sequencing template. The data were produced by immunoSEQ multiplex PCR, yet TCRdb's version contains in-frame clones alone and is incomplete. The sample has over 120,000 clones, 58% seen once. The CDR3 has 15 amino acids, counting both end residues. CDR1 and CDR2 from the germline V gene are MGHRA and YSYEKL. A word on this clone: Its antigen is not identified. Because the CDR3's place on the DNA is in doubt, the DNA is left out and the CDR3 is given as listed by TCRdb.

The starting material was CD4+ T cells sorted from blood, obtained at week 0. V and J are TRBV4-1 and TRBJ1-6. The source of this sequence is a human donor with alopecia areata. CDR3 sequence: CASSRHFGNNSPLHF.